Following are 12 T cell receptor beta chains from one sample sequenced in a study of cytomegalovirus exposure and HLA in healthy donors. 60 Vbeta and 13 Jbeta primers were used in PCR. TCRdb's copy holds only in-frame clones and misses some; the assay was immunoSEQ multiplex PCR. This table holds approximately 61,000 clones, around 82% found once. Sequenced: PBMCs. The receptors were sampled from a young man in good health and CMV-seropositive.

The chain recombines TRBV7-9 with TRBJ1-2; D remains ambiguous. CDR1 SEHNR and CDR2 FQNEAQ come from the germline V gene (reference sequence). V was cut by 0 bases and J by 11 bases, with 13 bases left in between. The CDR3 sequence is 13 residues long. CDR3 sequence reads: CASSLAEDASYTF. Here the CDR3 DNA reads TGTGCCAGCAGCTTAGCGGAGGATGCATCGTACACCTTC.

The genes are TRBV5-6 and TRBJ1-5, with 10 bases matching TRBD1. Germline CDR1 SGHDT, CDR2 YYEEEE. CDR3 length: 14 amino acids. V lost 0 bases to trimming and J lost 9 bases; unmatched junction nucleotides: 3. DNA of the CDR3: TGTGCCAGCAGCTTGGGGACAGGGGGTTGGCCCCAGCATTTT. It codes for CASSLGTGGWPQHF.

The rearrangement links TRBV2 to TRBJ1-1, with D possibly being TRBD1 (5 bases). Germline V gene sequence: CDR1 SNHLY, CDR2 FYNNEI. The CDR3 totals 13 residues. The V gene lost 6 bases and the J gene lost 3 bases, with 11 bases spanning the gap. This CDR3 is CASRAGSYTEAFF. CDR3 in DNA: TGTGCCAGCAGGGCAGGGTCGTACACTGAAGCTTTCTTT.

The chain's CDR3 is CSVATGYMTGELFF. The CDR3 DNA sequence: TGCAGCGTTGCGACGGGGTACATGACCGGGGAGCTGTTTTTT. The gene calls are TRBV29-1 and TRBJ2-2, with D possibly being TRBD2 (5 bases). The CDR3 is 14 amino acids. V dropped 4 bases and J dropped 5 bases, with 14 bases sitting between them. In germline, CDR1 is SQVTM, CDR2 ANQGSEA.

In this sample, this clone turned up a few times. The chain uses TRBV11-3 and TRBJ2-1; D is unclear. The CDR3 has 13 amino acids. Trimming pared 6 bases from V and 7 bases from J, leaving 13 bases between. The V gene's germline CDR1 is SGHNT and CDR2 YENEEA. CDR3 coding DNA: TGTGCCAGCAGTCCGGGTTACCCAAATGAGCAGTTCTTC. Amino acid sequence: CASSPGYPNEQFF.

The rearrangement uses TRBV5-1 and TRBJ1-3, with 7 bases matching TRBD1. The V and J ends lost 0 bases and 0 bases, in that order; junction bases with no gene match: 9. CDR3 length equals 18 residues. In germline, CDR1 is SGHRS, CDR2 YFSETQ. In DNA form, the CDR3 reads TGCGCCAGCAGCTTGGGGGGGGACAGTCCTGACTCTGGAAACACCATATATTTT. Residues: CASSLGGDSPDSGNTIYF.

The chain is built from TRBV28 and TRBJ2-2; TRBD1 matches at 7 bases. The CDR3 length is 14 residues. V gave up 3 bases and J gave up 4 bases; unmatched junction bases: 2. Germline CDR1 and CDR2: MDHEN and SYDVKM. CDR3 sequence: CASSLRGRTGELFF. The CDR3 bases are TGTGCCAGCAGTTTGAGGGGGCGCACCGGGGAGCTGTTTTTT.

The V call is TRBV2, the J call TRBJ1-4; possible D gene TRBD1, 5 bases. Germline V gene data show CDR1 as SNHLY and CDR2 as FYNNEI. This CDR3 spans 15 amino acids. The V end was cut by 6 bases, the J end by 4 bases, with 15 bases between. The CDR3, as DNA: TGTGCCAGCAGCGCGGGGGGGACCTTTAATGAAAAACTGTTTTTT. It encodes CASSAGGTFNEKLFF.

The rearrangement joins TRBV5-1 to TRBJ1-2; perhaps TRBD1 as D (5 bases). The CDR3 runs to 11 residues. V was pared by 4 bases and J by 7 bases, with 8 bases between. Germline V lookup: CDR1 SGHRS, CDR2 YFSETQ. The CDR3 is CASSRGSGYTF. CDR3 sequence (DNA): TGCGCCAGCAGCCGGGGGAGTGGCTACACCTTC.

This clone occurred a few times. This chain links TRBV6-6 with TRBJ1-2; possible D gene TRBD1, 6 bases. This CDR3 spans 15 amino acids. V lost 2 bases, J lost 3 bases, and 13 bases lay in between. CDR1 and CDR2 from the germline V gene are MNHNY and SVGAGI (reference sequence). The CDR3 DNA is TGTGCCAGCAGTTACACTGGGGGCGACGACTATGGCTACACCTTC. Encoded protein: CASSYTGGDDYGYTF.

This clone was observed a few times. Here the CDR3 reads CASSEAAGSVAFF. The CDR3 nucleotides are TGTGCCAGCAGTGAAGCGGCAGGGTCCGTAGCTTTCTTT. The chain is built from TRBV2 and TRBJ1-1; tentative D call: TRBD1 (5 bases). The germline V gene has CDR1 SNHLY and CDR2 FYNNEI. V gave up 0 bases and J gave up 10 bases, with 12 bases separating them. The CDR3 runs to 13 residues. Variable domain in full (rest from reference TRBV2 and TRBJ1-1): EPEVTQTPSHQVTQMGQEVILRCVPISNHLYFYWYRQILGQKVEFLVSFYNNEISEKSEIFDDQFSVERPDGSNFTLKIRSTKLEDSAMYFCASSEAAGSVAFFGQGTRLTVV.

The chain is built from TRBV6-5 and TRBJ1-1; TRBD1 aligns across 8 bases. The ends lost 5 bases at V and 8 bases at J; junction bases unmatched: 4. CDR1 is MNHEY and CDR2 is SVGAGI in the germline V gene. The CDR3 contains 12 residues. CDR3 residues: CASSGQGAEAFF. CDR3 DNA: TGTGCCAGCAGTGGGCAGGGGGCGGAAGCTTTCTTT.